This T cell receptor (beta chain) appears in the sequencing data of a study of cytomegalovirus exposure and HLA in healthy donors. General observations from the study: The authors listed about 170 TCR beta chains as cytomegalovirus-associated.

Comments on this clone: The antigen remains unidentified.

This table comes from immunoSEQ multiplex PCR, and its TCRdb copy is limited to in-frame clones, with some not included. The table has under 70,000 clones, 75% to 90% seen once. This receptor was identified in a woman under 30 in good health and CMV-seronegative. The sequenced sample was PBMCs.

This CDR3 reads CATSRAQGTSGGNEQYF. The CDR3 nucleotides are TGTGCCACCAGCAGAGCGCAGGGGACTAGCGGGGGAAACGAGCAGTACTTC. The chain joins TRBV15 to TRBJ2-7; the match to TRBD2 covers 14 bases. Unmatched junction bases numbered 7, after V lost 1 base and J lost 5 bases. The V gene's germline CDR1 is LNHNV and CDR2 YYDKDF (reference sequence). This CDR3 contains 17 residues.